Here is one T cell receptor (beta chain) with its context. Its antigen is as yet unknown. An input of about 0.5 to 1 ug of RNA was subjected to reverse transcription using random hexamers. Multiplex PCR with immunoSEQ amplified the TCR beta CDR3 across 54 Vbeta and 13 Jbeta. TCRdb recomputed calls from the immunoSEQ multiplex PCR reads with MiXCR, one row per CDR3 protein. The table lists more than 110,000 distinct CDR3 sequences, roughly 94% of them singletons. These data originate in a study of CD8 T cells in Susac syndrome. Whole-study results and caveats: As the study acknowledged, the number of individuals who were part of its TCR sequencing and HLA analysis was relatively small.

The study sequenced TCR beta in blood CD8+ and CD4+ T cells. The controls were healthy donors who were matched for age and sex. The V gene's germline CDR1 is SNHLY and CDR2 FYNNEI. V gave up 10 bases and J gave up 10 bases; unmatched junction bases: 11. The CDR3 runs to 12 residues. This chain uses TRBV2 with TRBJ2-5, with TRBD1 matching 8 bases. This receptor was taken from a human donor in good health. Sequencing input: CD8+ T cells from PBMCs. Here the CDR3 reads CAITSGQGDQYF. The DNA of the CDR3 is TGTGCCATCACAAGCGGACAGGGCGACCAGTACTTC.